This T cell receptor beta chain was identified during a study of blood T cell repertoires in COVID-19. Turning to the study itself: Recovered status applied to Cohort 3 donors who had two consecutive negative PCRs. It also applied to those with clearance or with symptom resolution. T cells, B-cell-depleted T cells, or PBMCs supplied cDNA or gDNA.

Enrolled through a virtual design, the participants were between roughly 18 and 100 years of age and came from fewer than 30 US areas. Grouping used clinical history reported by participants in a survey and questionnaire. Assay: immunoSEQ multiplex PCR; the TCRdb copy retains only in-frame clones and omits some. The sample lists about 270,000 clones; 70% to 90% were seen once. CDR1 is GTSNPN and CDR2 is SVGIG in the germline V gene (reference sequence). This CDR3 has 15 amino acids. The ends lost 0 bases at V and 4 bases at J; junction bases unmatched: 6. The source material was PBMCs or T cells enriched from blood (not recorded which). This sequence originates from a woman aged 60 to 75 in a cohort exposed to, infected with or recovered from COVID-19 (not recorded which). This chain links TRBV30 with TRBJ2-5; TRBD1 matches at 9 bases. CDR3 sequence: CAWSVGDRVGETQYF. CDR3 nucleotide sequence: TGTGCCTGGAGTGTAGGGGACAGGGTTGGAGAGACCCAGTACTTC.